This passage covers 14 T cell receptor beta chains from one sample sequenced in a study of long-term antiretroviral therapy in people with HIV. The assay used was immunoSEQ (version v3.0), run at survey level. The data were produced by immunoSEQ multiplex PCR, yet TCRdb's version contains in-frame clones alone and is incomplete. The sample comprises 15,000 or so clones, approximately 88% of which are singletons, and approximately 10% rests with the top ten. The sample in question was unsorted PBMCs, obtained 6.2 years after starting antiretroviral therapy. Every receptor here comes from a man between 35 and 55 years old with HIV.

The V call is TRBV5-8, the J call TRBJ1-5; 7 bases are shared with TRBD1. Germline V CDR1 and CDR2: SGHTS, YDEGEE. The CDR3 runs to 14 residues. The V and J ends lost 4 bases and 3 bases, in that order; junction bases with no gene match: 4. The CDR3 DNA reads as TGTGCCAGCAGCAGGGACAGTTTCAATCAGCCCCAGCATTTT. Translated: CASSRDSFNQPQHF.

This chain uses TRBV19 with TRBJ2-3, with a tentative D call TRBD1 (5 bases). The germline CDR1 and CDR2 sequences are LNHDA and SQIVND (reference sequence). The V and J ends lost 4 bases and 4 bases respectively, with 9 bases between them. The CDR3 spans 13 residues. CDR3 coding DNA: TGTGCCAGTAGTACAGGGTCCGCAGATACGCAGTATTTT. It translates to CASSTGSADTQYF.

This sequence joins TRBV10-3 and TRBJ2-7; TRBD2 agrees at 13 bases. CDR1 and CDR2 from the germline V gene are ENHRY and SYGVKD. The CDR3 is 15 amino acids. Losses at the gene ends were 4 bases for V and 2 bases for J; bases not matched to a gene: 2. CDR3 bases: TGTGCCATCAGTGCAGGGACTAGCGGGGCCTACGAGCAGTACTTC. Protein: CAISAGTSGAYEQYF.

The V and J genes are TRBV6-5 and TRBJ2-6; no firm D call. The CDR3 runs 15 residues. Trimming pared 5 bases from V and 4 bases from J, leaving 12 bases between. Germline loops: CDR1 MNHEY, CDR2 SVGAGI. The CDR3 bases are TGTGCCAGCAGTCAAATGGCTCGGGGGGCCAACGTCCTGACTTTC. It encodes CASSQMARGANVLTF.

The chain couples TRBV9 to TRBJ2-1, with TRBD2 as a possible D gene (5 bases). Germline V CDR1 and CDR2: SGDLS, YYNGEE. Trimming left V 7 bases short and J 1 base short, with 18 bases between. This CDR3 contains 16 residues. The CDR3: CASSPTGENSYNEQFF. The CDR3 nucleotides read TGTGCCAGCTCCCCTACTGGGGAGAATTCCTACAATGAGCAGTTCTTC.

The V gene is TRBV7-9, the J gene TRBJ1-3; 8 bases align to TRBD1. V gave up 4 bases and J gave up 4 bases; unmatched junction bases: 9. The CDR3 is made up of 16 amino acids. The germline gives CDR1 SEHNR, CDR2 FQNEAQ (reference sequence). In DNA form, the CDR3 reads TGTGCCAGCAGCTCAGGACAGGGCCTCTTCGGAAACACCATATATTTT. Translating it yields CASSSGQGLFGNTIYF.

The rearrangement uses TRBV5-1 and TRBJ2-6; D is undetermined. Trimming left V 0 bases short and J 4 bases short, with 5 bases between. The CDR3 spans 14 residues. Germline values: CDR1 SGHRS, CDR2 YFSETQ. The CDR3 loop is CASSLGSGANVLTF. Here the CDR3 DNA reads TGCGCCAGCAGCTTGGGCTCCGGGGCCAACGTCCTGACTTTC.

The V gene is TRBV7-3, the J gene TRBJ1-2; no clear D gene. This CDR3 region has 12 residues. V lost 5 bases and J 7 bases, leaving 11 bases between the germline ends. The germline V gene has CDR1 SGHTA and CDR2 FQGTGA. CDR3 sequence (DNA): TGTGCCAGCAGCCCCCGGGGTTTTGGCTACACCTTC. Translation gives CASSPRGFGYTF.

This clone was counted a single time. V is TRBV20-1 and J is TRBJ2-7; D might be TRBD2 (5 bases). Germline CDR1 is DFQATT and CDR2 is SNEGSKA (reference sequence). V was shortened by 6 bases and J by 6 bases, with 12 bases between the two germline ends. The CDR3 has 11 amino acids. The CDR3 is CSAAVRGEQYF. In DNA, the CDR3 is TGCAGTGCCGCTGTTCGGGGCGAGCAGTACTTC.

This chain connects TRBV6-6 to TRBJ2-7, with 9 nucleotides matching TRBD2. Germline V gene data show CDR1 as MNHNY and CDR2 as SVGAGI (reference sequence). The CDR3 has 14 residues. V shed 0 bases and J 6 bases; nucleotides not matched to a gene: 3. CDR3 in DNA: TGTGCCAGCAGTTACTCCGCGGGAGGGATCGAGCAGTACTTC. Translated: CASSYSAGGIEQYF.

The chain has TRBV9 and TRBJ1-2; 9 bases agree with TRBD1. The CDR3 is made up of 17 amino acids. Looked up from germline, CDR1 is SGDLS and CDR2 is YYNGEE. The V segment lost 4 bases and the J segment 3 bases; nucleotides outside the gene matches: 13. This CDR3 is CASSLIRDRALDYGYTF. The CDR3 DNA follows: TGTGCCAGCAGCCTCATCCGGGACAGGGCGCTTGACTATGGCTACACCTTC.

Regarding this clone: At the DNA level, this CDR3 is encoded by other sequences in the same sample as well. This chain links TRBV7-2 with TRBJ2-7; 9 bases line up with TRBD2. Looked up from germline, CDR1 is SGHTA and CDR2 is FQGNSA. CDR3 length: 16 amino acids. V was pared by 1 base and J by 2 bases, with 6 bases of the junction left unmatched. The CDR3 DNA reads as TGTGCCAGCAGCTTAGAAGGTAGCGGGAGAACCTACGAGCAGTACTTC. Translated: CASSLEGSGRTYEQYF.

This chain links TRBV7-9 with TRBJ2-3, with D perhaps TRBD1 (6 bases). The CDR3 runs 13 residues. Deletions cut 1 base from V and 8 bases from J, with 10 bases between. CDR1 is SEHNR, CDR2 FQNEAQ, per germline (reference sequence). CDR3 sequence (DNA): TGTGCCAGCAGCTTAGGGGTGGGGGCTACGCAGTATTTT. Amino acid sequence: CASSLGVGATQYF.

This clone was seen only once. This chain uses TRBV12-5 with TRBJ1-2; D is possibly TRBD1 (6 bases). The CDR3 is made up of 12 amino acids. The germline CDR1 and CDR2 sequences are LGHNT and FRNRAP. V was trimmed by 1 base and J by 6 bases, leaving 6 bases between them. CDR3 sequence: CASGLGGHGYTF. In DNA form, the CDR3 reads TGTGCTAGTGGTTTGGGGGGGCATGGCTACACCTTC.